Listed here are 26 T cell receptor beta chains from one sample, sequenced in a study of vaccination and CD4 T cells after COVID-19. The Oncomine TCR Beta short-read assay was applied to DNA of cultured CD4+ T cells. TCRdb reanalysed the PCR reads using MiXCR and keeps one entry per CDR3 protein. The table lists fewer than 25,000 distinct CDR3 sequences, 45% to 60% of them singletons. Their antigen targets remain unknown. The treatment: roughly ten-day PBMC culture with coronavirus spike peptide pools or control peptides (ViraFEST assay). Sequencing was done on a sample of CD4+ T cells from blood, cultured in vitro. These receptors were obtained from a human donor who had recovered from COVID-19.

The chain links TRBV15 to TRBJ1-2; D gene uncertain. The CDR3 sequence is 14 residues long. Germline CDR1 and CDR2: LNHNV and YYDKDF (reference sequence). V shed 3 bases and J shed 8 bases, with 16 bases lying between them. CDR3 DNA: TGTGCCACCAGCAGCACCGGGCCTCAGCTGGGCTACACCTTC. Its protein is CATSSTGPQLGYTF.

This clonotype was detected a few times. The rearrangement links TRBV6-1 to TRBJ1-4; D not resolved. V was pared by 4 bases and J by 7 bases, with 13 bases between. The CDR3 loop spans 14 amino acids. Germline V gene lookup returns CDR1 MNHNS and CDR2 SASEGT. In DNA form, the CDR3 reads TGTGCCAGCAGTGCCGACGGCCCTCTTGAAAAACTGTTTTTT. Residues: CASSADGPLEKLFF.

This clonotype was seen only once. The chain has TRBV19 and TRBJ2-1; 8 nucleotides agree with TRBD1. V shed 6 bases, J shed 4 bases, and the junction held 8 bases outside the gene matches. Germline V gene sequence: CDR1 LNHDA, CDR2 SQIVND (reference sequence). The length of the CDR3 is 15 residues. The CDR3 DNA sequence: TGTGCCAGTAGCTCACCGGGACAGGAGTACAATGAGCAGTTCTTC. Translating it yields CASSSPGQEYNEQFF.

The V call is TRBV28, the J call TRBJ2-3, with 8 bases identical to TRBD1. Germline loops: CDR1 MDHEN, CDR2 SYDVKM. The CDR3 is made up of 16 amino acids. V lost 5 bases and J lost 1; bases outside the gene matches: 8. This chain's CDR3 is CASSHQGAEGTDTQYF. The CDR3 nucleotides read TGTGCCAGCAGTCACCAGGGGGCTGAGGGCACAGATACGCAGTATTTT.

The J gene is TRBJ1-3, the V gene TRBV6-1; a weak D match, TRBD1 (5 bases). V lost 0 bases and J 4 bases, leaving 13 bases between the germline ends. This CDR3 comprises 16 residues. From germline, CDR1 is MNHNS and CDR2 SASEGT. The CDR3 DNA reads TGTGCCAGCAGTGAAGCCGCGACAGAGGCCGGAAACACCATATATTTT. Encoded protein: CASSEAATEAGNTIYF.

The chain has TRBV24-1 and TRBJ2-2; 10 nucleotides agree with TRBD2. J was trimmed by 5 bases and V by 2 bases; bases with no gene match: 4. The germline gives CDR1 KGHDR, CDR2 SFDVKD. The CDR3 has 16 residues. DNA of the CDR3: TGTGCCACCAGTGATTCTGGACTAGCGGATACCGGGGAGCTGTTTTTT. The encoded protein is CATSDSGLADTGELFF.

J is TRBJ1-1 and V is TRBV29-1; D not certain. V lost 6 bases to trimming and J lost 1 base, with 12 bases between them. CDR1 is SQVTM, CDR2 ANQGSEA, per germline. CDR3 length equals 13 residues. CDR3 sequence: CSVQRAQNTEAFF. Written as DNA, the CDR3 is TGCAGCGTACAAAGGGCCCAGAACACTGAAGCTTTCTTT.

This clonotype was recorded a few times. The chain recombines TRBV6-1 with TRBJ1-1; the D is unclear. CDR3 size: 13 residues. Trimming took off 6 bases at V and 3 bases at J, with 11 bases between the two ends. Germline CDR1 reads MNHNS; CDR2 reads SASEGT. CDR3 bases: TGTGCCAGCAGCGAGCAGAGGGACACTGAAGCTTTCTTT. It translates to CASSEQRDTEAFF.

The chain recombines TRBV12-3 or TRBV12-4 with TRBJ2-4; D remains ambiguous. Trimming left V 2 bases short and J 0 bases short, with 8 bases between. This CDR3 contains 15 residues. The CDR3: CASSLPRAAKNIQYF. The CDR3 DNA reads as TGTGCCAGCAGTTTACCCCGTGCAGCCAAAAACATTCAGTACTTC.

The rearrangement uses TRBV12-3 or TRBV12-4 and TRBJ2-3; 9 nucleotides line up with TRBD2. The V segment lost 1 base and the J segment 3 bases; nucleotides outside the gene matches: 5. This CDR3 is built from 16 residues. The DNA for the CDR3 is TGTGCCAGCAGTTTAGACGCGGGAGGGCCAACAGATACGCAGTATTTT. It specifies CASSLDAGGPTDTQYF.

V is TRBV6-1 and J is TRBJ2-7; 7 bases line up with TRBD1. Looked up from germline, CDR1 is MNHNS and CDR2 is SASEGT. The CDR3 has 14 residues. J was trimmed by 0 bases and V by 6 bases; bases with no gene match: 5. The CDR3 DNA reads as TGTGCCAGCAGGTTACAGGGGAGCTCCTACGAGCAGTACTTC. It is translated as CASRLQGSSYEQYF.

The chain has TRBV18 and TRBJ1-2; a possible D gene is TRBD1 (6 bases). The CDR3 loop spans 17 amino acids. CDR1 is KGHSH and CDR2 is LQKENI in the germline V gene. V was clipped by 3 bases and J by 6 bases, with 23 bases between them. CDR3 amino acids: CASSPTFTGSGGNGYTF. DNA for the CDR3: TGTGCCAGCTCACCGACCTTTACAGGGAGTGGGGGCAATGGCTACACCTTC.

The J gene is TRBJ1-5, the V gene TRBV20-1, with 7 bases lining up with TRBD1. The CDR3 is 15 amino acids. Trimming removed 2 bases from V and 2 bases from J; junction bases left unmatched: 6. Germline CDR1 and CDR2: DFQATT and SNEGSKA (reference sequence). The CDR3: CSARPSGQGNQPQHF. CDR3 DNA: TGCAGTGCTAGACCCTCCGGACAGGGCAATCAGCCCCAGCATTTT.

This clonotype was observed a few times. The chain couples TRBV2 to TRBJ1-6, with unresolved D. The germline gives CDR1 SNHLY, CDR2 FYNNEI. This CDR3 is built from 15 residues. Trimming removed 5 bases at V and 6 bases at J, with 14 bases between. Here the CDR3 reads CASSPRVSVNSPLHF. CDR3 DNA sequence: TGTGCCAGCAGTCCCCGGGTGTCCGTTAATTCACCCCTCCACTTT.

This rearrangement joins TRBV20-1 to TRBJ2-5, with a weak D call TRBD1 (5 bases). V was trimmed by 2 bases and J by 7 bases, leaving 14 bases between them. CDR3 size: 13 residues. The germline CDR1 and CDR2 sequences are DFQATT and SNEGSKA (reference sequence). CDR3: CSARSDIFGTQYF. CDR3 DNA: TGCAGTGCTAGATCGGACATATTCGGGACCCAGTACTTC.

The table lists this clonotype with a few counts. This chain joins TRBV27 and TRBJ1-4, with D uncertain. V was clipped by 6 bases and J by 1 base, with 12 bases between them. This CDR3 comprises 15 residues. Germline V CDR1 and CDR2: MNHEY, SMNVEV (reference sequence). In DNA, the CDR3 is TGTGCCAGCAGACCAAATAGTGGAACTAATGAAAAACTGTTTTTT. The encoded protein is CASRPNSGTNEKLFF.

This chain connects TRBV27 to TRBJ2-2, with a tentative D call TRBD2 (6 bases). Trimming cost V 8 bases and J 6 bases, with 16 bases left between them. Looked up from germline, CDR1 is MNHEY and CDR2 is SMNVEV (reference sequence). CDR3 length: 14 amino acids. As DNA, the CDR3 is TGTGCCAGCTGGAAGGCGGGGTTTCCCGGGGAGCTGTTTTTT. This translates into CASWKAGFPGELFF.

The chain has TRBV20-1 and TRBJ1-5, with D hard to call. Trimming took 4 bases from V and 1 from J, leaving 11 bases between them. CDR1 is DFQATT and CDR2 is SNEGSKA in the germline V gene (reference sequence). This CDR3 spans 14 amino acids. As DNA, the CDR3 is TGCAGTGCTAACCCCGGACTAAGCAATCAGCCCCAGCATTTT. Translation gives CSANPGLSNQPQHF.

CDR3 sequence (DNA): TGTGCCAGTACCACCTTGGGTTTTGACACCGGGGAGCTGTTTTTT. Amino acids: CASTTLGFDTGELFF. This chain joins TRBV19 and TRBJ2-2; D is uncertain. Germline CDR1 LNHDA, CDR2 SQIVND (reference sequence). Trimming took 7 bases from V and 3 from J, leaving 15 bases between them. The CDR3 is 15 amino acids.

This chain links TRBV27 with TRBJ1-2; 8 bases agree with TRBD1. Germline values: CDR1 MNHEY, CDR2 SMNVEV (reference sequence). V trimming: 8 bases; J trimming: 2 bases; junction bases outside the gene matches: 7. The CDR3 runs to 14 residues. The CDR3 sequence: CASHGQGLNYGYTF. CDR3 nucleotide sequence: TGTGCCAGCCACGGACAGGGACTAAACTATGGCTACACCTTC.

This clonotype has just a few counts. This chain uses TRBV10-3 with TRBJ1-2, with D possibly being TRBD1 (6 bases). The V end lost 0 bases, the J end lost 7 bases, and 12 bases lay between the germline ends. The CDR3 consists of 14 residues. The germline CDR1 and CDR2 sequences are ENHRY and SYGVKD. As DNA, the CDR3 is TGTGCCATCAGTGAGTCAATCAGGGGCTTTGGCTACACCTTC. This sequence encodes CAISESIRGFGYTF.

The chain combines TRBV6-2 or TRBV6-3 with TRBJ2-7; 9 nucleotides agree with TRBD2. The CDR3 covers 16 residues. Trimming took 5 bases from V and 1 from J; bases not matched to a gene: 9. CDR1 and CDR2 (germline): MNHEY, SVGEGT. CDR3 in DNA: TGTGCCAGCAGTCCCCCAGGTCTAGCGGGATCCTACGAGCAGTACTTC. Protein product: CASSPPGLAGSYEQYF.

The V call is TRBV20-1, the J call TRBJ2-5; D perhaps matches TRBD2 (6 bases). The CDR3 consists of 14 residues. Germline V gene sequence: CDR1 DFQATT, CDR2 SNEGSKA (reference sequence). With 1 base removed from V and 1 base from J, the gap between germline ends came to 10 bases. The CDR3 loop is CSARGSGLQETQYF. The DNA for the CDR3 is TGCAGTGCTAGAGGCAGCGGGCTCCAAGAGACCCAGTACTTC.

The genes are TRBV20-1 and TRBJ2-1, with D tentatively TRBD2 (6 bases). V shed 0 bases and J shed 4 bases, with 16 bases lying between them. CDR1 is DFQATT, CDR2 SNEGSKA, per germline (reference sequence). There are 16 residues in the CDR3. This chain's CDR3 is CSARDPVLAEYNEQFF. The CDR3 DNA sequence: TGCAGTGCTAGAGATCCTGTACTAGCCGAGTACAATGAGCAGTTCTTC.

This rearrangement joins TRBV15 to TRBJ1-1, with D hard to call. The germline gives CDR1 LNHNV, CDR2 YYDKDF (reference sequence). V was cut by 0 bases and J by 7 bases, with 12 bases left in between. CDR3 length: 14 amino acids. This CDR3 is CATSRDYDEVEAFF. DNA for the CDR3: TGTGCCACCAGCAGAGATTACGACGAGGTTGAAGCTTTCTTT.

The V gene is TRBV18, the J gene TRBJ1-4; a weak D match, TRBD1 (5 bases). The CDR3 is 13 amino acids. Trimming took off 8 bases at V and 4 bases at J, with 11 bases between the two ends. Germline CDR1 reads KGHSH; CDR2 reads LQKENI. CDR3 sequence reads: CASRTQSNEKLFF. CDR3 coding DNA: TGTGCCAGCAGGACACAGAGTAATGAAAAACTGTTTTTT.